What follows describes a single T cell receptor beta chain. The target antigen is unknown. V lost 3 bases to trimming and J lost 7 bases, with 15 bases between them. This CDR3 spans 14 amino acids. Germline V gene data show CDR1 as SGHAT and CDR2 as FQNNGV. Produced via immunoSEQ multiplex PCR; TCRdb's table is partial and in-frame only. The data show about 62,000 clones, about 91% seen once. The data are from a study of a mutant IDH1 vaccine in newly diagnosed glioma. On the study more broadly: Either 4-6 weeks after radiotherapy alone or alongside temozolomide, vaccination was begun. Prior therapy was radiotherapy, temozolomide, or both; most received both.

Specified time point: week 11, during vaccination. Vaccine doses each comprised 300 ug of mutant IDH1 20-mer peptide, with topical imiquimod. The V call is TRBV11-2, the J call TRBJ1-2; tentative D call: TRBD1 (6 bases). The specimen was PBMCs, collected from a glioma patient whose treatment included an IDH1 peptide vaccine. The receptor was isolated from a man aged 35-49 years with glioma. CDR3 sequence (DNA): TGTGCCAGCAGCTTGGATCTGGGGGGCGGTGGCTACACCTTC. Encoded protein: CASSLDLGGGGYTF. Full variable domain (outside the CDR3, taken from reference TRBV11-2 and TRBJ1-2): EAGVAQSPRYKIIEKRQSVAFWCNPISGHATLYWYQQILGQGPKLLIQFQNNGVVDDSQLPKDRFSAERLKGVDSTLKIQPAKLEDSAVYLCASSLDLGGGGYTFGSGTRLTVV.